This T cell receptor (beta chain) was recorded in a study of hypomethylating agent response in myelodysplastic syndrome. Whole-study context: Either azacitidine (about 70% of the 11) or decitabine (3 of 11) was given. Mean age was 72.2 +/- 6.3 years; diploid cytogenetics predominated.

In the authors' workflow: Previously reported viral-epitope specificity per VDJdb covered 1.7% of about 150,000 unique clonotypes. TCRdb's table, derived via immunoSEQ multiplex PCR, lists solely in-frame clones and lacks some. V and J calls and clone size are copied from that table; D and trimming were computed from the DNA. The sample carries about 4,500 clones, roughly 84% recorded once. Trimming removed 3 bases at V and 11 bases at J, with 16 bases between. The germline V gene has CDR1 MNHEY and CDR2 SVGAGI. The CDR3 is 13 amino acids. The analysis used unsorted bulk bone marrow, not T-cell subsets.

V and J are TRBV6-5 and TRBJ2-5, with D unclear. Specimen: bone marrow, collected before or after starting hypomethylating agent treatment for myelodysplastic syndrome (not recorded which). The receptor comes from a human donor with myelodysplastic syndrome. The CDR3 spells CASSYSSPRKQYF. As DNA, the CDR3 is TGTGCCAGCAGTTATTCCAGTCCTAGGAAGCAGTACTTC.